The TCR beta chain under discussion was sequenced for a study of blood T cell repertoires in COVID-19. Study as a whole: Donors in the United States, Italy and Spain gave samples during acute or convalescent COVID-19. Sample material is recorded as cDNA or gDNA derived from T cells, B-cell-depleted T cells, or PBMCs.

Profiled with immunoSEQ multiplex PCR; TCRdb holds only in-frame clones, not every one. In the table there are some 490,000 clones, less than 90% of which are singletons. Clinical history reported by participants formed the basis on which cohorts were assigned. Germline assignment: CDR1 LNHDA and CDR2 SQIVND (reference sequence). Trimming cost V 5 bases and J 5 bases, with 12 bases left between them. The CDR3 totals 13 residues. Sequencing was carried out using PBMCs or T cells enriched from blood (not recorded which). V is TRBV19 and J is TRBJ1-2, with D possibly matching TRBD1 (6 bases). The sequence derives from a woman aged 55-70 years who had recovered from COVID-19. CDR3 bases: TGTGCCAGTAGTCCCAGTCAGGGGTATGGCTACACCTTC. Translated, it gives CASSPSQGYGYTF.